The 9 T cell receptor beta chains in this list originate from one sample, sequenced in a study of OX40 agonist ivuxolimab in advanced cancers. Libraries were prepared by immunoSEQ multiplex PCR; TCRdb keeps only in-frame clonotypes and omits some of them. The data show roughly 76,000 clones, 65% to 90% seen once. This material consisted of CD4+ or CD8+ T cells sorted from blood, taken in a trial of the OX40 agonist ivuxolimab. The receptor source for this set is an adult with an advanced solid tumor such as melanoma, head and neck, liver or kidney cancer.

The V gene is TRBV7-2, the J gene TRBJ2-7; 11 nucleotides line up with TRBD2. This CDR3 has 17 amino acids. Trimming cost V 1 base and J 7 bases; bases outside gene matches: 12. CDR1 and CDR2 (germline): SGHTA, FQGNSA. This chain's CDR3 is CASSLEVGLAALGEQYF. Written as DNA, the CDR3 is TGTGCCAGCAGCTTAGAGGTGGGACTAGCGGCCTTAGGGGAGCAGTACTTC.

V gene TRBV5-4 combines with J gene TRBJ2-1; no clear D gene. V gave up 3 bases and J gave up 8 bases, with 12 bases separating them. CDR3 size: 13 residues. Germline loops: CDR1 SGHNT, CDR2 YYREEE (reference sequence). The CDR3 sequence: CASSYNRKDEQFF. In DNA, the CDR3 is TGTGCCAGCAGCTATAACCGAAAGGATGAGCAGTTCTTC.

This chain joins TRBV7-9 and TRBJ2-1, with 10 bases that match TRBD1. Per germline, CDR1 SEHNR and CDR2 FQNEAQ (reference sequence). The J segment lost 7 bases and the V segment lost 7 bases, leaving 10 bases of the junction unmatched. This CDR3 has 15 amino acids. The CDR3: CASNLNWDRGNEQFF. CDR3 nucleotides: TGTGCCAGCAACCTAAATTGGGACAGGGGAAATGAGCAGTTCTTC.

V gene TRBV7-9 combines with J gene TRBJ2-3, with 10 bases that match TRBD2. V dropped 3 bases and J dropped 6; count of bases not matched to a gene: 3. The length of the CDR3 is 14 residues. The germline V gene encodes CDR1 SEHNR and CDR2 FQNEAQ (reference sequence). The CDR3 DNA reads TGTGCCAGCAGCTTCCAGCGGGAGGGGGATACGCAGTATTTT. Amino acids: CASSFQREGDTQYF.

The rearrangement uses TRBV10-3 and TRBJ2-1; 11 bases map to TRBD1. The length of the CDR3 is 16 residues. V dropped 6 bases and J dropped 1; count of bases not matched to a gene: 5. In germline, CDR1 is ENHRY, CDR2 SYGVKD. CDR3 DNA: TGTGCCATCAGAGGGACAGGGGGAGGTTCCTACAATGAGCAGTTCTTC. Translated: CAIRGTGGGSYNEQFF.

Here the CDR3 DNA reads TGTGCCAGCAGTGATCCAGCGGGGGGTGAGCAGTACTTC. This translates into CASSDPAGGEQYF. The rearrangement links TRBV2 to TRBJ2-7; TRBD2 matches at 9 bases. The trim removed 3 bases at V and 7 bases at J, leaving 4 bases unmatched. This CDR3 spans 13 amino acids. Germline V gives CDR1 SNHLY, CDR2 FYNNEI.

The J gene is TRBJ2-1, the V gene TRBV5-4; no clear D. Looked up from germline, CDR1 is SGHNT and CDR2 is YYREEE (reference sequence). Trimming removed 0 bases at V and 3 bases at J, with 10 bases between. This CDR3 is 15 amino acids long. The CDR3: CASSLGSQHYNEQFF. The CDR3 DNA follows: TGTGCCAGCAGCTTGGGTAGCCAGCACTACAATGAGCAGTTCTTC.

The rearrangement uses TRBV5-6 and TRBJ1-2; D possibly corresponds to TRBD1 (5 bases). V lost 4 bases, J lost 8 bases, and 21 bases lay in between. Looked up from germline, CDR1 is SGHDT and CDR2 is YYEEEE. The CDR3 runs 15 residues. The CDR3 bases are TGTGCCAGCAGCCCCCCCTTCCGGGGGGAAAAGGGCTACACCTTC. It yields the protein CASSPPFRGEKGYTF.

The chain joins TRBV19 to TRBJ1-3, with 9 bases that match TRBD1. Germline assignment: CDR1 LNHDA and CDR2 SQIVND (reference sequence). The CDR3 consists of 15 residues. Losses at the gene ends were 6 bases for V and 0 bases for J; bases not matched to a gene: 3. The CDR3 sequence is CASRRTGASGNTIYF. The CDR3 DNA follows: TGTGCCAGTAGGAGGACAGGGGCCTCTGGAAACACCATATATTTT.